Listed below are T cell receptor beta chains from one sample, sequenced in a study of cytomegalovirus exposure and HLA in healthy donors. Clones were sequenced by immunoSEQ multiplex PCR, and TCRdb holds only the in-frame ones, with some missing. The table shows around 100,000 clones, with around 86% occurring only once. Sequenced material: PBMCs. The receptors were sampled from a female donor in good health and CMV-seropositive. Both conserved end residues are part of each CDR3. The order of the fields is J gene, V gene, CDR3 protein.

J gene: TRBJ1-2; V gene: TRBV29-1; CDR3 protein: CSVVGVGTGNGYTF
J gene: TRBJ1-1; V gene: TRBV10-3; CDR3 protein: CAINRYLGVNTEAFF
J gene: TRBJ1-3; V gene: TRBV6-1; CDR3 protein: CASSERWQGISGNTIYF
J gene: TRBJ1-1; V gene: TRBV2; CDR3 protein: CASIEGGGYTEAFF
J gene: TRBJ1-2; V gene: TRBV29-1; CDR3 protein: CSVEARQGASGYTF
J gene: TRBJ1-6; V gene: TRBV7-6; CDR3 protein: CASSNGPFGGSYNSPLHF
J gene: TRBJ2-3; V gene: TRBV6-5; CDR3 protein: CASSSIRYPSTDTQYF
J gene: TRBJ1-1; V gene: TRBV9; CDR3 protein: CASSPETGLNTEAFF
J gene: TRBJ2-1; V gene: TRBV27; CDR3 protein: CASSSPAGGTKNEQFF
J gene: TRBJ1-1; V gene: TRBV6-5; CDR3 protein: CASTRQGRGEAFF
J gene: TRBJ2-1; V gene: TRBV15; CDR3 protein: CATSTGLAPYNEQFF
J gene: TRBJ2-7; V gene: TRBV9; CDR3 protein: CASSTSGTSGNHEQYF
J gene: TRBJ1-1; V gene: TRBV5-6; CDR3 protein: CASSLGLAEAFF
J gene: TRBJ2-1; V gene: TRBV19; CDR3 protein: CASRAGVSYNEQFF
J gene: TRBJ2-1; V gene: TRBV25-1; CDR3 protein: CASRPRLAGGNEQFF
J gene: TRBJ2-7; V gene: TRBV4-1; CDR3 protein: CASSQAGGSSYEQYF
J gene: TRBJ2-5; V gene: TRBV11-2; CDR3 protein: CASSSARGRRETQYF
J gene: TRBJ1-1; V gene: TRBV9; CDR3 protein: CASSPRGGNTEAFF
J gene: TRBJ2-1; V gene: TRBV5-1; CDR3 protein: CASSLDDRVIDEQFF
J gene: TRBJ2-7; V gene: TRBV10-2; CDR3 protein: CASMSADLYEQYF
J gene: TRBJ2-2; V gene: TRBV15; CDR3 protein: CATSSRTGEILGYTGELFF
J gene: TRBJ2-3; V gene: TRBV4-1; CDR3 protein: CASSQATGTGRSDTQYF
J gene: TRBJ1-2; V gene: TRBV14; CDR3 protein: CASSPRTGLYGYTF
J gene: TRBJ2-7; V gene: TRBV23-1; CDR3 protein: CASTKFRDRGSSYEQYF
J gene: TRBJ2-1; V gene: TRBV10-1; CDR3 protein: CASSGTSGSSYNEQFF
J gene: TRBJ2-1; V gene: TRBV15; CDR3 protein: CATSRTRDMYNEQFF
J gene: TRBJ2-1; V gene: TRBV6-1; CDR3 protein: CASSEALAGPYNEQFF
J gene: TRBJ2-7; V gene: TRBV18; CDR3 protein: CASSPLAGGGYEQYF
J gene: TRBJ2-7; V gene: TRBV5-6; CDR3 protein: CASSLAGSQYF
J gene: TRBJ1-5; V gene: TRBV7-2; CDR3 protein: CASSDRYSNQPQHF
J gene: TRBJ1-6; V gene: TRBV6-1; CDR3 protein: CASSVQGLRYNSPLHF
J gene: TRBJ2-7; V gene: TRBV6-1; CDR3 protein: CASSVQGAGDEQYF
J gene: TRBJ2-1; V gene: TRBV7-2; CDR3 protein: CASSSTGLATLDEQFF
J gene: TRBJ2-2; V gene: TRBV2; CDR3 protein: CATTPGLAIPGELFF
J gene: TRBJ1-5; V gene: TRBV7-3; CDR3 protein: CASSLTPGTGVVF
J gene: TRBJ2-1; V gene: TRBV2; CDR3 protein: CASSGSGRRDEQFF
J gene: TRBJ2-1; V gene: TRBV5-1; CDR3 protein: CASSYSGPQEGNEQFF